This passage covers 26 T cell receptor beta chains from one sample sequenced in a study of OX40 agonist ivuxolimab in advanced cancers. Library creation used the immunoSEQ multiplex PCR assay. The table comes from immuneACCESS by way of TCRdb, which keeps in-frame sequences with V and J called. Part of the clones is missing from these tables; in studies checked, under half for an unresolved V gene and the rest for unknown reasons. This sample has approximately 74,000 clones in its table, and around 90% of those were observed once. The top ten clones comprise 0.5% to 0.55% of the sample. The specimen was CD4+ or CD8+ T cells sorted from blood, collected in a trial of the OX40 agonist ivuxolimab. The origin of the receptors is an adult with an advanced solid tumor such as melanoma, head and neck, liver or kidney cancer.

This CDR3 reads CASSQEGSRRTYEQYF. CDR3 bases: TGTGCCAGCAGCCAAGAAGGCTCGCGACGCACCTACGAGCAGTACTTC. V is TRBV4-2 and J is TRBJ2-7, with D unresolved. This CDR3 is 16 amino acids long. The germline V gene encodes CDR1 LGHNA and CDR2 YNFKEQ. Trimming removed 0 bases at V and 2 bases at J, with 14 bases between.

This clone was detected once. The chain has TRBV30 and TRBJ2-3; tentative D call: TRBD1 (6 bases). From germline, CDR1 is GTSNPN and CDR2 SVGIG (reference sequence). V lost 5 bases and J lost 2, with 23 bases in between. The CDR3 totals 17 residues. CDR3 bases: TGTGCCTGGCGAAGGGGGATTCATATTTCACCCACAGATACGCAGTATTTT. Encoded protein: CAWRRGIHISPTDTQYF.

The chain links TRBV19 to TRBJ1-6, with D hard to call. V lost 10 bases, J lost 12 bases, and 16 bases lay in between. CDR1 and CDR2 from the germline V gene are LNHDA and SQIVND (reference sequence). The length of the CDR3 is 12 residues. CDR3 nucleotides: TGTGCCACCCTCCGTGAAAGCGGACCCCTCCACTTT. This codes for CATLRESGPLHF.

The genes are TRBV19 and TRBJ2-7, with 8 nucleotides matching TRBD2. The V and J ends lost 9 bases and 6 bases, in that order; junction bases with no gene match: 10. The CDR3 runs 13 residues. Per germline, CDR1 LNHDA and CDR2 SQIVND (reference sequence). CDR3 nucleotide sequence: TGTGCCAGCCAGGGACTAGGCCATGGCGAGCAGTACTTC. Translation gives CASQGLGHGEQYF.

This chain joins TRBV7-9 and TRBJ2-5; D gene uncertain. CDR1 SEHNR and CDR2 FQNEAQ come from the germline V gene (reference sequence). V was pared by 4 bases and J by 5 bases, with 8 bases between. The CDR3 is 12 residues long. DNA for the CDR3: TGTGCCAGCAGCTCGCTAGGGGAGACCCAGTACTTC. Its protein product is CASSSLGETQYF.

This clone appeared once. The rearrangement uses TRBV15 and TRBJ2-1; D is possibly TRBD2 (5 bases). The germline V gene encodes CDR1 LNHNV and CDR2 YYDKDF (reference sequence). V gave up 5 bases and J gave up 4 bases, with 18 bases separating them. The CDR3 covers 16 residues. CDR3 residues: CATSPQGRGGYNEQFF. CDR3 bases: TGTGCCACCAGCCCTCAAGGTCGGGGTGGATACAATGAGCAGTTCTTC.

The genes are TRBV27 and TRBJ2-1, with a possible D match to TRBD2 (5 bases). The germline CDR1 and CDR2 sequences are MNHEY and SMNVEV (reference sequence). This CDR3 spans 15 amino acids. V was pared by 1 base and J by 8 bases, with 15 bases between. CDR3 protein: CASSLWGDAHYEQFF. The CDR3 DNA is TGTGCCAGCAGTTTATGGGGAGACGCCCATTATGAGCAGTTCTTC.

This chain links TRBV7-2 with TRBJ2-3; D gene uncertain. CDR3 size: 14 residues. V was shortened by 5 bases and J by 4 bases, with 13 bases between the two germline ends. Germline V gene lookup returns CDR1 SGHTA and CDR2 FQGNSA. The CDR3 spells CASSPGPPPDTQYF. CDR3 bases: TGTGCCAGCAGCCCCGGGCCACCTCCAGATACGCAGTATTTT. Full variable domain (rest looked up from reference TRBV7-2 and TRBJ2-3): GAGVSQSPSNKVTEKGKDVELRCDPISGHTALYWYRQSLGQGLEFLIYFQGNSAPDKSGLPSDRFSAERTGGSVSTLTIQRTQQEDSAVYLCASSPGPPPDTQYFGPGTRLTVL.

V usage is TRBV19 and J usage is TRBJ2-7; 8 bases align to TRBD2. Germline loops: CDR1 LNHDA, CDR2 SQIVND (reference sequence). This CDR3 contains 12 residues. V shed 10 bases and J 3 bases; nucleotides not matched to a gene: 5. The CDR3 reads CATGLAGYEQYF. The CDR3, as DNA: TGTGCCACAGGGCTAGCGGGCTACGAGCAGTACTTC. The full variable domain, rest sourced from reference TRBV19 and TRBJ2-7, is DGGITQSPKYLFRKEGQNVTLSCEQNLNHDAMYWYRQDPGQGLRLIYYSQIVNDFQKGDIAEGYSVSREKKESFPLTVTSAQKNPTAFYLCATGLAGYEQYFGPGTRLTVT.

This clone appeared a single time. The CDR3 DNA reads as TGTGCCAGCAGTTTACGCCTCGACAGGGCTCAGCCCCAGCATTTT. It specifies CASSLRLDRAQPQHF. V gene TRBV28 combines with J gene TRBJ1-5, with 7 bases matching TRBD1. This CDR3 contains 15 residues. V shed 2 bases and J 6 bases; nucleotides not matched to a gene: 7. The germline gives CDR1 MDHEN, CDR2 SYDVKM.

The chain recombines TRBV11-2 with TRBJ2-4, with D hard to call. The CDR3 consists of 12 residues. V lost 5 bases, J lost 11 bases, and 13 bases lay in between. CDR1 is SGHAT and CDR2 is FQNNGV in the germline V gene. CDR3 sequence: CASSATSEVQYF. CDR3 sequence (DNA): TGTGCCAGCAGCGCTACGAGTGAGGTTCAGTACTTC.

This chain connects TRBV10-3 to TRBJ2-1; D remains ambiguous. Germline assignment: CDR1 ENHRY and CDR2 SYGVKD. The CDR3 totals 11 residues. Trimming removed 6 bases from V and 4 bases from J, with 4 bases in between. The CDR3 DNA is TGTGCCATCAGACAGTACAATGAGCAGTTCTTC. Translating it yields CAIRQYNEQFF.

The rearrangement links TRBV19 to TRBJ2-3, with 7 bases that match TRBD2. CDR3 length: 14 amino acids. The J segment lost 6 bases and the V segment lost 5 bases, leaving 8 bases of the junction unmatched. Germline V gene data show CDR1 as LNHDA and CDR2 as SQIVND (reference sequence). In DNA, the CDR3 is TGTGCCAGTAGTCCGAAGCGGGACCCCGATACGCAGTATTTT. This gives the protein CASSPKRDPDTQYF.

This clone was seen once. This sequence joins TRBV4-2 and TRBJ2-7; 7 positions match TRBD1. CDR3 length: 16 residues. The J segment lost 3 bases and the V segment lost 0 bases, leaving 8 bases of the junction unmatched. Germline loops: CDR1 LGHNA, CDR2 YNFKEQ. In DNA form, the CDR3 reads TGTGCCAGCAGCCAAGATTTCGGGCAGGGGGTCTACGAGCAGTACTTC. Residues: CASSQDFGQGVYEQYF.

The gene calls are TRBV7-2 and TRBJ1-2; D not resolved. The germline CDR1 and CDR2 sequences are SGHTA and FQGNSA. V gave up 6 bases and J gave up 3 bases, with 14 bases separating them. The CDR3 length is 14 residues. The CDR3 region is CASSGVVRDYGYTF. The CDR3 nucleotides read TGTGCCAGCAGTGGGGTGGTGAGGGACTATGGCTACACCTTC.

This sequence joins TRBV2 and TRBJ1-3, with D unresolved. Between the trimmed V and J ends, which lost 0 bases and 4 bases, there was a span of 7 bases. The CDR3 length is 14 residues. CDR1 SNHLY and CDR2 FYNNEI come from the germline V gene. The CDR3 sequence: CASSEANGGNTIYF. For the CDR3, the DNA is TGTGCCAGCAGTGAAGCTAACGGGGGAAACACCATATATTTT.

The chain joins TRBV18 to TRBJ2-7, with 9 bases lining up with TRBD2. This CDR3 is built from 16 residues. Germline CDR1 is KGHSH and CDR2 is LQKENI. Losses at the gene ends were 1 base for V and 2 bases for J; bases not matched to a gene: 6. The CDR3 loop is CASSPQSSGATYEQYF. CDR3 sequence (DNA): TGTGCCAGCTCACCACAATCTAGCGGGGCCACCTACGAGCAGTACTTC.

The CDR3 protein is CSVAGQGSSYEQYF. DNA for the CDR3: TGCAGCGTTGCCGGACAGGGGTCTTCCTACGAGCAGTACTTC. The chain couples TRBV29-1 to TRBJ2-7; 9 bases line up with TRBD1. From germline, CDR1 is SQVTM and CDR2 ANQGSEA. V shed 4 bases, J shed 1 base, and the junction held 5 bases outside the gene matches. CDR3 length equals 14 residues.

A few counts support this clone. One junction end disagrees with the germline gene, perhaps due to a read error. The CDR3 coding sequence is TGTGCTAGCAGCCCCGGTGCGGGTCAGCCCCAGCATTTT. It is translated as CASSPGAGQPQHF. The V gene is TRBV7-7, the J gene TRBJ1-5; D not resolved. This CDR3 comprises 13 residues. Per the germline V gene, CDR1 is SSHAT and CDR2 is FNYEAQ (reference sequence).

This clone was recorded only once. CDR3 coding DNA: TGTGCCAGCAGTCGCCGGGACACCATCTTAAGCACAGATACGCAGTATTTT. Its protein product is CASSRRDTILSTDTQYF. The chain uses TRBV2 and TRBJ2-3, with D possibly matching TRBD1 (6 bases). The germline V and J ends were trimmed by 5 bases and 0 bases, with 18 bases remaining between them. This CDR3 contains 17 residues. Germline CDR1 is SNHLY and CDR2 is FYNNEI.

This clone came up once. The V and J genes are TRBV6-5 and TRBJ2-7, with TRBD2 matching over 11 bases. V shed 5 bases, J shed 0 bases, and the junction held 3 bases outside the gene matches. The CDR3 has 15 amino acids. Germline CDR1 MNHEY, CDR2 SVGAGI. CDR3 bases: TGTGCCAGCAGTGGCGGGACTAGCGGCTCCTACGAGCAGTACTTC. Encoded protein: CASSGGTSGSYEQYF.

The chain couples TRBV7-2 to TRBJ2-1, with 7 bases lining up with TRBD2. CDR3 length: 15 amino acids. V lost 5 bases to trimming and J lost 1 base; unmatched junction nucleotides: 5. CDR1 is SGHTA, CDR2 FQGNSA, per germline. The CDR3 DNA reads TGTGCCAGCAGCCCCGGACTAGAATCCTACAATGAGCAGTTCTTC. As protein: CASSPGLESYNEQFF. Full variable domain (outside the CDR3, taken from reference TRBV7-2 and TRBJ2-1): GAGVSQSPSNKVTEKGKDVELRCDPISGHTALYWYRQSLGQGLEFLIYFQGNSAPDKSGLPSDRFSAERTGGSVSTLTIQRTQQEDSAVYLCASSPGLESYNEQFFGPGTRLTVL.

The chain uses TRBV7-2 and TRBJ1-2; 7 bases fit TRBD1. Trimming cost V 5 bases and J 0 bases; bases outside gene matches: 6. The CDR3 contains 15 residues. Germline CDR1 is SGHTA and CDR2 is FQGNSA. The CDR3 DNA reads TGTGCCAGCAGCACCTGGGACAGATCTAACTATGGCTACACCTTC. The encoded protein is CASSTWDRSNYGYTF.

The V call is TRBV10-3, the J call TRBJ1-1; 8 positions agree with TRBD1. From germline, CDR1 is ENHRY and CDR2 SYGVKD. J gave up 5 bases and V 4 bases, and 6 bases lay outside the gene matches. CDR3 length equals 14 residues. The CDR3 nucleotides are TGTGCCATCAGTGGTGGACAGGGTGGGACTGAAGCTTTCTTT. Protein sequence: CAISGGQGGTEAFF.

The chain uses TRBV5-4 and TRBJ1-3; maybe TRBD1 (5 bases). Germline V lookup: CDR1 SGHNT, CDR2 YYREEE (reference sequence). V lost 0 bases to trimming and J lost 1 base, with 8 bases between them. CDR3 length: 15 residues. The CDR3 DNA reads as TGTGCCAGCAGCTTGGAGGCAGGGTCTGGAAACACCATATATTTT. Translated, it gives CASSLEAGSGNTIYF.

The V and J genes are TRBV18 and TRBJ1-5; TRBD1 might be the D (6 bases). CDR1 and CDR2 from the germline V gene are KGHSH and LQKENI. Between the trimmed V and J ends, which lost 2 bases and 4 bases, there was a span of 12 bases. The CDR3 consists of 15 residues. In nucleotides, the CDR3 is TGTGCCAGCTCACCAGCCGCAGGGGAAAATCAGCCCCAGCATTTT. Translated, it gives CASSPAAGENQPQHF.